Listed here are 5 T cell receptor beta chains from one sample, sequenced in a study of control samples from healthy donors and cancer patients. Method: immunoSEQ multiplex PCR; TCRdb's copy keeps in-frame clones and lacks some. The table shows about 34,000 clones, with over 85% occurring only once. Material for sequencing was PBMCs. The origin of the receptors is a man aged 35 to 55 with colorectal cancer.

The J gene is TRBJ2-1, the V gene TRBV11-3; D might be TRBD2 (6 bases). Deletions cut 4 bases from V and 6 bases from J, with 10 bases between. The CDR3 covers 13 residues. Germline V CDR1 and CDR2: SGHNT, YENEEA. The chain's CDR3 is CASSSRGGNEQFF. Here the CDR3 DNA reads TGTGCCAGCAGCTCAAGGGGAGGCAATGAGCAGTTCTTC. The full variable domain, completed using reference TRBV11-3 and TRBJ2-1, is EAGVVQSPRYKIIEKKQPVAFWCNPISGHNTLYWYLQNLGQGPELLIRYENEEAVDDSQLPKDRFSAERLKGVDSTLKIQPAELGDSAVYLCASSSRGGNEQFFGPGTRLTVL.

The chain recombines TRBV5-4 with TRBJ1-2, with a possible D match to TRBD1 (6 bases). The germline V and J ends were trimmed by 4 bases and 4 bases, with 11 bases remaining between them. The V gene's germline CDR1 is SGHNT and CDR2 YYREEE (reference sequence). The CDR3 consists of 13 residues. The CDR3 region is CASSQDSSYGYTF. CDR3 nucleotides: TGTGCCAGCAGCCAGGACAGTTCCTATGGCTACACCTTC.

The rearrangement joins TRBV2 to TRBJ1-1; D remains ambiguous. The germline V and J ends were trimmed by 7 bases and 3 bases, with 9 bases remaining between them. CDR1 is SNHLY and CDR2 is FYNNEI in the germline V gene. CDR3 length: 12 amino acids. CDR3 nucleotides: TGTGCCAGCACCGGCCTTTACACTGAAGCTTTCTTT. Translation: CASTGLYTEAFF.

The rearrangement uses TRBV4-3 and TRBJ1-1; no firm D call. The V gene lost 4 bases and the J gene lost 2 bases, with 11 bases spanning the gap. The CDR3 extends over 14 amino acids. Germline V gives CDR1 LGHNA, CDR2 YSLEER. The CDR3 coding sequence is TGCGCCAGCAGCCTAAGGGCATTCAACACTGAAGCTTTCTTT. Translation: CASSLRAFNTEAFF.

The chain links TRBV19 to TRBJ1-5; D ambiguous. Germline V gene sequence: CDR1 LNHDA, CDR2 SQIVND (reference sequence). The CDR3 is made up of 15 amino acids. V dropped 4 bases and J dropped 1 base, with 11 bases sitting between them. The CDR3 nucleotides read TGTGCCAGTAGTAGGGTAGATATAAGCAATCAGCCCCAGCATTTT. This codes for CASSRVDISNQPQHF.